The sequence of this TCR beta chain was determined in a study of blood T cell repertoires in COVID-19. The wider study: PBMCs, B-cell-depleted T cells, or T cells were the source of the cDNA or gDNA that made up the material.

The Seattle site enrolled patients during active infection and followed them longitudinally. Germline V gene lookup returns CDR1 LNHDA and CDR2 SQIVND (reference sequence). V was cut by 0 bases and J by 0 bases, with 11 bases left in between. This CDR3 has 16 amino acids. Original processing notes: By means of reference gene primer amplification, nucleated cell counts were estimated. Some clones are missing from TCRdb's copy, which holds only in-frame ones; the method was immunoSEQ multiplex PCR. D and trimming come from the DNA, and the V and J calls and clone size come from that table. Here the sample spans more than 85,000 clones, approximately 92% being singletons.

This chain links TRBV19 with TRBJ1-1; D is possibly TRBD1 (6 bases). The clonotype comes from a woman in her forties or fifties with COVID-19, enrolled during active disease. The sample comprised peripheral blood. This CDR3 reads CASSIDRTAMNTEAFF. DNA for the CDR3: TGTGCCAGTAGTATAGACAGGACAGCTATGAACACTGAAGCTTTCTTT.